The T cell receptor beta chain under discussion was sequenced for a study of blood T cell repertoires in COVID-19. TCRdb keeps only in-frame clones here, not all; method: immunoSEQ multiplex PCR. The sample lists more than 150,000 clones; 70% to 85% were seen once. This CDR3 has 13 residues. V was cut by 0 bases and J by 10 bases, with 12 bases left in between. Per the germline V gene, CDR1 is LNHNV and CDR2 is YYDKDF (reference sequence). The TCR originated in a human donor in a cohort sampled during active COVID-19. Specimen: peripheral blood. This sequence joins TRBV15 and TRBJ1-1; unclear D gene. CDR3 in DNA: TGTGCCACCAGCAGAGATGCTAGGCGGGGAGCTTTCTTT. Translated, it gives CATSRDARRGAFF.